What follows are 18 T cell receptor beta chains derived from one specimen sequenced in a study of neurological immune-mediated disorders. The time point here: longitudinal time-point 3. TCRdb ran MiXCR on the 5' RACE reads and lists one entry per CDR3 protein. The sample holds roughly 100,000 distinct CDR3 sequences, about 10% seen once. The sequencing input was PBMCs. These receptors were collected from a female donor with HTLV-1-associated myelopathy (HAM/TSP).

The DNA for the CDR3 is TGTGCCAGCAGTTACGAGCGGGGGTCCTACGAGCAGTACTTC. It is translated as CASSYERGSYEQYF. This rearrangement joins TRBV6-2 or TRBV6-3 to TRBJ2-7, with 8 bases identical to TRBD2. Trimming took 2 bases from V and 1 from J; bases not matched to a gene: 1. This CDR3 comprises 14 residues. Germline assignment: CDR1 MNHEY and CDR2 SVGEGT.

This clonotype was counted at least ten times. The genes are TRBV7-9 and TRBJ2-1; 7 bases match TRBD1. The V gene end was trimmed by 5 bases and the J gene end by 12 bases; junction bases not matched to a gene: 10. In germline, CDR1 is SEHNR, CDR2 FQNEAQ (reference sequence). The CDR3 is made up of 13 amino acids. The CDR3 coding sequence is TGTGCCAGCAGCCCGGACAGGCTCCCAGGGCAGTTCTTC. It is translated as CASSPDRLPGQFF.

This clonotype came up many times. The J gene is TRBJ2-5, the V gene TRBV5-1, with 12 bases identical to TRBD2. The germline gives CDR1 SGHRS, CDR2 YFSETQ. This CDR3 has 16 amino acids. The V gene end was trimmed by 4 bases and the J gene end by 0 bases; junction bases not matched to a gene: 4. CDR3 nucleotides: TGCGCCAGCAGCACAGGACTAGCGGGGAACCAAGAGACCCAGTACTTC. Encoded protein: CASSTGLAGNQETQYF.

This clonotype was detected ten times or more. The gene calls are TRBV12-3 or TRBV12-4 and TRBJ1-3; D call uncertain. The CDR3 is made up of 15 amino acids. With 1 base removed from V and 0 bases from J, the gap between germline ends came to 7 bases. CDR3 in amino acids: CASSLEGYSGNTIYF. The DNA of the CDR3 is TGTGCCAGCAGTTTAGAGGGCTACTCTGGAAACACCATATATTTT.

This clonotype was observed at least ten times. The chain is built from TRBV6-1 and TRBJ2-7, with TRBD2 identical over 7 bases. CDR3 length equals 15 residues. Germline values: CDR1 MNHNS, CDR2 SASEGT. The junction had 4 bases not matched to a gene; V was cut back by 2 bases and J by 0 bases. As DNA, the CDR3 is TGTGCCAGCAGTGAACTGGGGGGGAGCTCCTACGAGCAGTACTTC. It specifies CASSELGGSSYEQYF.

The chain links TRBV10-3 to TRBJ2-3; 9 bases are a match to TRBD1. V lost 0 bases to trimming and J lost 4 bases; unmatched junction nucleotides: 8. The length of the CDR3 is 17 residues. Germline lookup yields CDR1 ENHRY and CDR2 SYGVKD. The CDR3 bases are TGTGCCATCAGTGAGTCGACTAGGGACAGGGTACCAGATACGCAGTATTTT. Its translation is CAISESTRDRVPDTQYF.

This clonotype was detected many times. V is TRBV20-1 and J is TRBJ1-2, with D unresolved. Trimming cost V 0 bases and J 4 bases, with 6 bases left between them. Germline V lookup: CDR1 DFQATT, CDR2 SNEGSKA (reference sequence). This CDR3 is 12 amino acids long. The CDR3 sequence: CSARERTYGYTF. As DNA, the CDR3 is TGCAGTGCTAGAGAGAGGACCTATGGCTACACCTTC.

This clonotype has more than one count but fewer than ten. The rearrangement joins TRBV7-2 to TRBJ2-1; perhaps TRBD1 as D (6 bases). V lost 7 bases, J lost 10 bases, and 29 bases lay in between. The CDR3 consists of 17 residues. Germline lookup yields CDR1 SGHTA and CDR2 FQGNSA. The CDR3 spells CASTSTPGHGWVDEQFF. The CDR3 bases are TGTGCCAGCACCTCCACGCCGGGACACGGGTGGGTTGACGAGCAGTTCTTC.

This clonotype was seen repeatedly, ten times or more. The chain links TRBV5-1 to TRBJ2-3; tentatively, D is TRBD1 (5 bases). Germline CDR1 SGHRS, CDR2 YFSETQ. This CDR3 has 15 amino acids. Trimming left V 4 bases short and J 0 bases short, with 12 bases between. CDR3 DNA sequence: TGCGCCAGCAGCGGGCAGGGCCGAAGCACAGATACGCAGTATTTT. It codes for CASSGQGRSTDTQYF.

This clonotype showed up many times. The V call is TRBV5-1, the J call TRBJ1-5, with 9 bases fitting TRBD1. CDR1 and CDR2 (germline): SGHRS, YFSETQ. This CDR3 spans 15 amino acids. V lost 0 bases, J lost 7 bases, and 5 bases stayed unmatched. CDR3 nucleotides: TGCGCCAGCAGCTTGGGGGACAGGGCCGGGCAGCCCCAGCATTTT. Encoded protein: CASSLGDRAGQPQHF. Filled out from reference TRBV5-1 and TRBJ1-5, the complete variable domain reads KAGVTQTPRYLIKTRGQQVTLSCSPISGHRSVSWYQQTPGQGLQFLFEYFSETQRNKGNFPGRFSGRQFSNSRSEMNVSTLELGDSALYLCASSLGDRAGQPQHFGDGTRLSIL.

This clonotype was counted at least ten times. The chain couples TRBV15 to TRBJ1-2; no clear D gene. CDR1 is LNHNV and CDR2 is YYDKDF in the germline V gene (reference sequence). V lost 0 bases and J lost 6, with 8 bases in between. CDR3 length equals 13 residues. CDR3 DNA: TGTGCCACCAGCAGAGATGGGGTCAATGGCTACACCTTC. Residues: CATSRDGVNGYTF.

This clonotype was observed at least ten times. The chain employs TRBV9 and TRBJ1-2; 8 bases line up with TRBD1. V gave up 3 bases and J gave up 7 bases; unmatched junction bases: 5. Per the germline V gene, CDR1 is SGDLS and CDR2 is YYNGEE. CDR3 length: 13 amino acids. The CDR3 DNA sequence: TGTGCCAGCAGCGCACAGGGGGGGACTGGCTACACCTTC. It is translated as CASSAQGGTGYTF. Complete variable domain (other parts from reference TRBV9 and TRBJ1-2): DSGVTQTPKHLITATGQRVTLRCSPRSGDLSVYWYQQSLDQGLQFLIQYYNGEERAKGNILERFSAQQFPDLHSELNLSSLELGDSALYFCASSAQGGTGYTFGSGTRLTVV.

This clonotype was seen repeatedly, ten times or more. The chain joins TRBV21-1 to TRBJ2-4; no check of the table's D call, TRBD1, against the DNA was made. TRBV21-1 is labeled a pseudogene. The CDR3 has 18 residues. The CDR3 here is CASSKDTGTFLAKNIQYF. Here the CDR3 DNA reads TGTGCCAGCAGCAAAGATACCGGGACATTCCTAGCCAAAAACATTCAGTACTTC.

This clonotype has at least ten counts. The chain links TRBV5-1 to TRBJ1-1; weak D call: TRBD1 (5 bases). This CDR3 has 14 residues. Germline V gene lookup returns CDR1 SGHRS and CDR2 YFSETQ. Trimming stripped 3 bases from V and 0 bases from J, with 9 bases between. CDR3 nucleotide sequence: TGCGCCAGCAGCTCCTCGACAGTGAACACTGAAGCTTTCTTT. It encodes CASSSSTVNTEAFF.

This clonotype was found many times. The chain has TRBV7-2 and TRBJ2-3; D remains unclear. V gave up 6 bases and J gave up 7 bases, with 8 bases separating them. The germline CDR1 and CDR2 sequences are SGHTA and FQGNSA. CDR3 length: 11 amino acids. The CDR3 DNA is TGTGCCAGCAGTTTCGCCTATACGCAGTATTTT. Translating gives CASSFAYTQYF.

In this sample, this clonotype turned up many times. CDR3 in amino acids: CSARGSTNEKLFF. As DNA, the CDR3 is TGCAGTGCTCGGGGCAGTACTAATGAAAAACTGTTTTTT. The chain joins TRBV20-1 to TRBJ1-4; perhaps TRBD1 as D (5 bases). The V gene lost 5 bases and the J gene lost 2 bases, with 9 bases spanning the gap. The length of the CDR3 is 13 residues. CDR1 and CDR2 from the germline V gene are DFQATT and SNEGSKA (reference sequence).

This clonotype was found many times. The chain carries TRBV7-2 and TRBJ2-7; a weak D match, TRBD1 (6 bases). Germline values: CDR1 SGHTA, CDR2 FQGNSA. This CDR3 is 13 amino acids long. Trimming stripped 1 base from V and 6 bases from J, with 10 bases between. The CDR3 sequence is CASSLVLGAEQYF. The CDR3 DNA is TGTGCCAGCAGCTTAGTACTGGGGGCCGAGCAGTACTTC.

In its sample, this clonotype was seen many times. The rearrangement joins TRBV5-1 to TRBJ2-3; D call uncertain. The CDR3 spans 13 residues. Germline loops: CDR1 SGHRS, CDR2 YFSETQ. The germline V and J ends were trimmed by 6 bases and 5 bases, with 13 bases remaining between them. CDR3 nucleotides: TGCGCCAGCAAGGCATCCGGGCTAGATACGCAGTATTTT. Its protein product is CASKASGLDTQYF.